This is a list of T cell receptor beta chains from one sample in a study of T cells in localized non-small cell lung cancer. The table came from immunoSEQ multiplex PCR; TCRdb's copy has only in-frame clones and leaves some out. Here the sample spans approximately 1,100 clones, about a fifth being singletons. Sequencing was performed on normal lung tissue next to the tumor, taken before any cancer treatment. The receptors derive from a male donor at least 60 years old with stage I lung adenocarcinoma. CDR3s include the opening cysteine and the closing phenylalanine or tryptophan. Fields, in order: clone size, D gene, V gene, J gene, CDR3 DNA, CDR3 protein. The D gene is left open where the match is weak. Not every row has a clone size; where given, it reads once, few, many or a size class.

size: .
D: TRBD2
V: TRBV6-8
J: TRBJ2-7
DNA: TGTGCCAGCAGTACCCTTAAACGGACTAGCGGCTACGAGCAGTACTTC
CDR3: CASSTLKRTSGYEQYF

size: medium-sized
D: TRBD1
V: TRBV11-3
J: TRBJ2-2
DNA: TGTGCCAGCAGCTCGCAATCATCGACAGGGACCGGGGAGCTGTTTTTT
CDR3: CASSSQSSTGTGELFF

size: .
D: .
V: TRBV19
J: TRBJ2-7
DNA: TGTGCCAGTAGCCCGACAGTGCTATCCTACGAGCAGTACTTC
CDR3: CASSPTVLSYEQYF

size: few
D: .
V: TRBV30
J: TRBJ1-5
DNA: TGTGCCTGGAGAATAGGAGCGAATCAGCCCCAGCATTTT
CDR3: CAWRIGANQPQHF

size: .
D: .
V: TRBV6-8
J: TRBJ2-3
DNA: TGTGCCAGCAGTTTAAAGGCTCACCCCTCGCAGTATTTT
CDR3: CASSLKAHPSQYF

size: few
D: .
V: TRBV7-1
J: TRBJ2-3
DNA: TGTGCCAGCAGCTTAGTGGGCCCAGATACGCAGTATTTT
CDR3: CASSLVGPDTQYF

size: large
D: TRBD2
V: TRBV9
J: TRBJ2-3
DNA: TGTGCCAGCAGCAGCCGTAGCGGGAGCGTGTATTTT
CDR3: CASSSRSGSVYF

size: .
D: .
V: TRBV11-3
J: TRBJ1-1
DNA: TGTGCCAGCAGGTTAGATGGGAGGAACACTGAAGCTTTCTTT
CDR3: CASRLDGRNTEAFF

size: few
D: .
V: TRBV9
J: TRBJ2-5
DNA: TGTGCCAGCAGGCAGGCGGGGGAGACCCAGTACTTC
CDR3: CASRQAGETQYF

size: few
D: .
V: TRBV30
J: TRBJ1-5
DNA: TGTGCCTGGAGGGGGGACGGCCTCAATCAGCCCCAGCATTTT
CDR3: CAWRGDGLNQPQHF

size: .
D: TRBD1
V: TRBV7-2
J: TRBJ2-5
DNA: TGTGCCAGCAGCTTAGGACAGGGGGGGAATCAGTACTTC
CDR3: CASSLGQGGNQYF

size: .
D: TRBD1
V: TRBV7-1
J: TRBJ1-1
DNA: TGTGCCAGCAGCTCTCAACCGGGACAGGAAGCTTTCTTT
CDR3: CASSSQPGQEAFF

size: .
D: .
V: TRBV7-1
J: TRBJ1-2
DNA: TGTGCCAGCAGCGGACGACTTAATTCAATCCCGAAGGGTTTCTTC
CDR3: CASSGRLNSIPKGFF

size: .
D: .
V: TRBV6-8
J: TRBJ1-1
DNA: TGTGCCAGCAGTAAGACAGGCCTGAACACTGAAGCTTTCTTT
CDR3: CASSKTGLNTEAFF

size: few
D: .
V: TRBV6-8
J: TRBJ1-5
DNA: TGTGCCAGCGGGCAAGGTAATCAGCCCCAGCATTTT
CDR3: CASGQGNQPQHF

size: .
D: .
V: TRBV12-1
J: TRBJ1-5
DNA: TGTGCCAGCAGCTCCCCAAGGCTGTATTTTAGCAATCAGCCCCAGCATTTT
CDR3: CASSSPRLYFSNQPQHF

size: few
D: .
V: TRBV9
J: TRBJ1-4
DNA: TGTGCCAGCAGCTACGCCGGTAGTACTAATGAAAAACTGTTTTTT
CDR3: CASSYAGSTNEKLFF